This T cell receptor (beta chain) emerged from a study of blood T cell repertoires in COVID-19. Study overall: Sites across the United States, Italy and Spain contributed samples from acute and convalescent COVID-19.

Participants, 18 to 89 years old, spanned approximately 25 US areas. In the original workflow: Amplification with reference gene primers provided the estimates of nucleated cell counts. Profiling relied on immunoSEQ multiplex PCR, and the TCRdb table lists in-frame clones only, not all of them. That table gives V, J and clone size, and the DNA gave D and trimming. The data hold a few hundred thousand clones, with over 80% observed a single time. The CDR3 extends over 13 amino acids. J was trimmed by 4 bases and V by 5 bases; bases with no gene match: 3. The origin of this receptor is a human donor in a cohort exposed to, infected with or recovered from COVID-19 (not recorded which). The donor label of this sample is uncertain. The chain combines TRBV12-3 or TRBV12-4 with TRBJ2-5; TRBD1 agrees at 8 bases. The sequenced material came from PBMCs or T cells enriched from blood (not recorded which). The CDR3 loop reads CASSDDRGETQYF. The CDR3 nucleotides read TGTGCCAGCAGTGATGACAGGGGAGAGACCCAGTACTTC.